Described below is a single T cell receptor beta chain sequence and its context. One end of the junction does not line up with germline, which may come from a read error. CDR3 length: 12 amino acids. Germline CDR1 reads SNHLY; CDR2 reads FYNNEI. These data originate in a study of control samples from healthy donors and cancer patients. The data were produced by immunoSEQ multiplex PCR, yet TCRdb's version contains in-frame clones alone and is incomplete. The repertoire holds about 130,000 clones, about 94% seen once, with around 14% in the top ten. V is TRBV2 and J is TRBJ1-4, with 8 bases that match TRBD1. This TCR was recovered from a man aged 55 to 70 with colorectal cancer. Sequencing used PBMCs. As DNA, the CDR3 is TGTGCCAGCAGTGAAAGGGACAGGTTGACGGTATTT. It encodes CASSERDRLTVF.